The source of this TCR beta chain is a study of T cells in Graves' hyperthyroidism and ophthalmopathy. The CDR3 is 14 amino acids. Germline V gene sequence: CDR1 SGHAT, CDR2 FQNNGV. V gave up 5 bases and J gave up 7 bases; unmatched junction bases: 8. As for this clonotype: The conserved phenylalanine or tryptophan is not found at the CDR3 terminus, so this likely reflects a read error.

Researchers took RNA transcripts and amplified the TCR beta CDR3 regions from them. The TCR CDR3 was amplified in a first-round RT-PCR using the HTBI primer set. TCRdb itself ran the multiplex PCR reads through MiXCR, one entry per CDR3 protein. The top ten clones hold approximately 6.2% of a sample with tens of thousands of distinct CDR3 sequences, about 50% of them seen once. V gene TRBV11-2 combines with J gene TRBJ1-1, with 9 bases fitting TRBD1. Material: blood. This sequence was found in a woman aged 50 to 60 with Graves' hyperthyroidism that later progressed to Graves' ophthalmopathy. For the CDR3, the DNA is TGTGCCAGCAGCAACAGGGGGCGCGATAATGAAGCTTTCTCT. Translated, it gives CASSNRGRDNEAFS.